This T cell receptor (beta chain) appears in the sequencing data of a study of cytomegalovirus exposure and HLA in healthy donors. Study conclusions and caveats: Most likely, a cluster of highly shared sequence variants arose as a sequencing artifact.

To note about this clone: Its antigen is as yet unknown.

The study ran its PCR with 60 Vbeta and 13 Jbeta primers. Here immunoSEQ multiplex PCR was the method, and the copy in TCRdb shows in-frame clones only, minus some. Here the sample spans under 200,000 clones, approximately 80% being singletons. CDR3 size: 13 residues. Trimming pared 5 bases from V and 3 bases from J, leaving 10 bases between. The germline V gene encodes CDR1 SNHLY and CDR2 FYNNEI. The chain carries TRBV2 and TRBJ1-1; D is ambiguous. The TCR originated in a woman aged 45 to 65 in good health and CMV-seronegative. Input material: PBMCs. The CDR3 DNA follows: TGTGCCAGCAGTTTGACAAGTTACACTGAAGCTTTCTTT. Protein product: CASSLTSYTEAFF.